This T cell receptor (beta chain) was identified during a study of cytomegalovirus exposure and HLA in healthy donors. Background on the study: The 120 or so validation repertoires, a later analysis reported, used the same platform as the 666 first-cohort repertoires.

With respect to this clone: Its target is not known.

Findings and caveats of the study: Reports showed the classifier diagnosing cytomegalovirus status with high specificity and sensitivity. The tendency of first-cohort TCR clusters to co-occur in the 120 validation repertoires was the finding of a later analysis.

Clones were read by immunoSEQ multiplex PCR, and TCRdb kept only the in-frame ones, dropping some. The data hold 90,000 to 150,000 clones, with more than 70% observed a single time. The donors were members of the validation cohort comprising about 130 subjects, separate from the approximately 700-subject first cohort. CDR1 is SGHVS and CDR2 is FQNEAQ in the germline V gene. Trimming cost V 2 bases and J 3 bases; bases outside gene matches: 10. The CDR3 totals 17 residues. The TCR originated in a man younger than 30 in good health and CMV-seronegative. The chain is built from TRBV7-8 and TRBJ2-7; 10 positions agree with TRBD2. The sample comprised PBMCs. The CDR3 reads CASSLKLAGTPNYEQYF. CDR3 DNA sequence: TGTGCCAGCAGCTTAAAACTAGCGGGGACTCCCAACTACGAGCAGTACTTC.